The 17 T cell receptor beta chains below all came from one sample that was sequenced in a study of T cells in Graves' hyperthyroidism and ophthalmopathy (dated by TCRdb to the late 2010s). Libraries came from multiplex PCR. Reads for this sample came from an Illumina HiSeq 2000. The TCR beta CDR3 regions were amplified from the RNA transcripts. The first round of RT-PCR for the TCR CDR3 was performed with the HTBI primer set and the Qiagen OneStep RT-PCR kit. Through fastp at Q25 and MiXCR, TCRdb rebuilt clones from the public reads, retaining in-frame beta chains. A single entry per CDR3 protein holds the most common genes and DNA from its merged rows. This sample has hundreds of thousands of distinct CDR3 sequences in its table, and more than 11% of those were observed once. In total, the top ten clones hold 5.8% of the sample. The sample taken for sequencing was blood. The receptors derive from a woman in her twenties or thirties with Graves' hyperthyroidism that later progressed to Graves' ophthalmopathy.

This chain joins TRBV20-1 and TRBJ2-1; TRBD1 or TRBD2 may be the D gene (5 bases each). The CDR3 consists of 14 residues. Germline CDR1 reads DFQATT; CDR2 reads SNEGSKA (reference sequence). The germline V and J ends were trimmed by 6 bases and 3 bases, with 15 bases remaining between them. The CDR3 is CSALGVDNYNEQFF. CDR3 bases: TGCAGTGCCTTGGGGGTGGACAACTACAATGAGCAGTTCTTC.

The rearrangement uses TRBV6-2 or TRBV6-3 and TRBJ2-1; D is perhaps TRBD1 (5 bases). The CDR3 is 14 residues long. Trimming left V 9 bases short and J 5 bases short, with 17 bases between. CDR1 and CDR2 (germline): MNHEY, SVGEGT. The DNA for the CDR3 is TGTGCCAGTCAGTTCTCCTGGGGCAACAATGAGCAGTTCTTC. Amino acid sequence: CASQFSWGNNEQFF.

At least ten counts were recorded for this clonotype. The chain recombines TRBV9 with TRBJ1-1; D is ambiguous. CDR1 is SGDLS and CDR2 is YYNGEE in the germline V gene. V dropped 0 bases and J dropped 10 bases, with 13 bases sitting between them. This CDR3 is 13 amino acids long. This CDR3 is CASSVEKDLGAFF. The CDR3 bases are TGTGCCAGCAGCGTAGAAAAGGACTTAGGAGCTTTCTTT.

This clonotype was observed at least ten times. The CDR3 protein is CASSQEFGKAYEQYF. In DNA, the CDR3 is TGTGCCAGCAGCCAAGAATTTGGTAAGGCATACGAGCAGTACTTC. The V call is TRBV14, the J call TRBJ2-7, with D uncertain. Germline V gene lookup returns CDR1 SGHDN and CDR2 FVKESK. Trimming shortened V by 0 bases and J by 4 bases, and 13 bases separated the two germline ends. This CDR3 is built from 15 residues. Variable domain in full (rest from reference TRBV14 and TRBJ2-7): EAGVTQFPSHSVIEKGQTVTLRCDPISGHDNLYWYRRVMGKEIKFLLHFVKESKQDESGMPNNRFLAERTGGTYSTLKVQPAELEDSGVYFCASSQEFGKAYEQYFGPGTRLTVT.

This clonotype showed up many times. The genes are TRBV6-2 or TRBV6-3 and TRBJ2-3; D may be TRBD1 or TRBD2 (5 bases each). The CDR3 has 14 amino acids. CDR1 is MNHEY, CDR2 SVGEGT, per germline. Trimming took off 7 bases at V and 0 bases at J, with 11 bases between the two ends. CDR3 sequence reads: CASTGAISTDTQYF. DNA of the CDR3: TGTGCCAGCACCGGGGCCATTAGCACAGATACGCAGTATTTT.

This clonotype was picked up many times. The chain has TRBV30 and TRBJ1-1; D perhaps matches TRBD1 (5 bases). This CDR3 contains 12 residues. V gave up 3 bases and J gave up 8 bases, with 13 bases separating them. Germline assignment: CDR1 GTSNPN and CDR2 SVGIG (reference sequence). The CDR3 DNA reads TGTGCCTGGAGATCCGGGGGTCGGGAAGCTTTCTTT. Protein: CAWRSGGREAFF.

This clonotype occurred many times. The chain combines TRBV10-3 with TRBJ1-1; no firm D call. V was pared by 5 bases and J by 1 base, with 5 bases between. Germline V gene data show CDR1 as ENHRY and CDR2 as SYGVKD. The CDR3 length is 12 residues. The CDR3 loop is CAISYENTEAFF. DNA of the CDR3: TGTGCCATCAGTTACGAGAACACTGAAGCTTTCTTT.

This clonotype appeared many times. This chain links TRBV11-2 with TRBJ2-7; 12 nucleotides line up with TRBD2. V dropped 6 bases and J dropped 7; count of bases not matched to a gene: 16. CDR3 length: 17 amino acids. Germline V CDR1 and CDR2: SGHAT, FQNNGV. In nucleotides, the CDR3 is TGTGCCAGCAGTCTAGAATGGACTAGCGGGGCGCTGGGGGAGCAGTACTTC. It encodes CASSLEWTSGALGEQYF.

This clonotype was counted many times. The chain uses TRBV11-3 and TRBJ1-2; 7 bases map to TRBD1. This CDR3 is built from 14 residues. J gave up 6 bases and V 5 bases, and 9 bases lay outside the gene matches. Per germline, CDR1 SGHNT and CDR2 YENEEA. The CDR3 DNA reads TGTGCCAGCAGCAGAGGAGGACAGGAGGATGGCTACACCTTC. Translation: CASSRGGQEDGYTF.

This clonotype was detected many times. This chain uses TRBV10-3 with TRBJ2-1, with 8 bases that match TRBD2. In germline, CDR1 is ENHRY, CDR2 SYGVKD. The CDR3 loop spans 15 amino acids. The V and J ends lost 7 bases and 6 bases, in that order; junction bases with no gene match: 11. The CDR3 loop is CAITQKAGVGNEQFF. CDR3 in DNA: TGTGCCATCACCCAGAAAGCGGGAGTGGGCAATGAGCAGTTCTTC.

This clonotype came up a few times. This chain connects TRBV7-9 to TRBJ2-7; possibly TRBD1 or TRBD2 for D (5 bases each). The CDR3 runs 13 residues. V was pared by 5 bases and J by 7 bases, with 15 bases between. Germline values: CDR1 SEHNR, CDR2 FQNEAQ (reference sequence). This CDR3 is CASSRDRRPEQYF. The CDR3 DNA reads TGTGCCAGCAGCCGGGACCGCCGACCGGAGCAGTACTTC. Full variable domain (outside the CDR3, taken from reference TRBV7-9 and TRBJ2-7): DTGVSQNPRHKITKRGQNVTFRCDPISEHNRLYWYRQTLGQGPEFLTYFQNEAQLEKSRLLSDRFSAERPKGSFSTLEIQRTEQGDSAMYLCASSRDRRPEQYFGPGTRLTVT.

This clonotype was found a few times. The chain couples TRBV7-9 to TRBJ2-7, with 11 bases matching TRBD2. Germline trimming cut 5 bases from V and 3 bases from J; bases unmatched to any gene: 6. The germline gives CDR1 SEHNR, CDR2 FQNEAQ (reference sequence). CDR3 length equals 15 residues. The CDR3 nucleotides are TGTGCCAGCAGCGCGACTAGCGGGAAGATCTACGAGCAGTACTTC. This gives the protein CASSATSGKIYEQYF. Filled out from reference TRBV7-9 and TRBJ2-7, the complete variable domain reads DTGVSQNPRHKITKRGQNVTFRCDPISEHNRLYWYRQTLGQGPEFLTYFQNEAQLEKSRLLSDRFSAERPKGSFSTLEIQRTEQGDSAMYLCASSATSGKIYEQYFGPGTRLTVT.

This clonotype showed up many times. Here the CDR3 DNA reads TGCAGTGCTAGGAGGGACTTTTACAATGAGCAGTTCTTC. Translated, it gives CSARRDFYNEQFF. The chain joins TRBV20-1 to TRBJ2-1; maybe TRBD2 (6 bases). V lost 3 bases, J lost 4 bases, and 10 bases lay in between. Germline V gene sequence: CDR1 DFQATT, CDR2 SNEGSKA (reference sequence). The CDR3 sequence is 13 residues long.

This clonotype was counted many times. This chain connects TRBV19 to TRBJ2-5, with 12 bases aligning to TRBD2. The trim removed 4 bases at V and 13 bases at J, leaving 10 bases unmatched. Germline V gene data show CDR1 as LNHDA and CDR2 as SQIVND (reference sequence). The CDR3 runs 14 residues. The CDR3 here is CASSTGLAGTRLYF. For the CDR3, the DNA is TGTGCCAGTAGTACAGGACTAGCGGGAACACGATTGTACTTC.

There are many counts of this clonotype. The V gene is TRBV24-1, the J gene TRBJ2-6; 7 nucleotides align to TRBD1. The CDR3 extends over 16 amino acids. V lost 4 bases and J lost 2; bases outside the gene matches: 4. Germline V lookup: CDR1 KGHDR, CDR2 SFDVKD. The DNA for the CDR3 is TGTGCCACCAGTGAGAACAGGGGTCCTGGGGCCAACGTCCTGACTTTC. Protein product: CATSENRGPGANVLTF.

This clonotype was detected only a few times. This may stem from a read error, because a much larger clone lies one nucleotide away. The chain is built from TRBV27 and TRBJ1-1; TRBD1 might be the D (5 bases). The V gene's germline CDR1 is MNHEY and CDR2 SMNVEV (reference sequence). This CDR3 is 15 amino acids long. CDR3 protein: CASSSLQRKDTEALF. The CDR3 nucleotides are TGTGCCAGCAGTTCCCTACAGAGGAAGGACACTGAAGCTCTCTTT.

There are many counts of this clonotype. This chain links TRBV5-1 with TRBJ2-1, with unresolved D. Trimming pared 0 bases from V and 4 bases from J, leaving 8 bases between. CDR3 size: 14 residues. Germline loops: CDR1 SGHRS, CDR2 YFSETQ. This chain's CDR3 is CASSLGSYYNEQFF. The CDR3 DNA reads as TGCGCCAGCAGCTTGGGCAGCTATTACAATGAGCAGTTCTTC.